This T cell receptor beta chain was observed in a study of CD8 T cells in Susac syndrome. Deletions cut 0 bases from V and 0 bases from J, with 15 bases between. CDR1 is DFQATT and CDR2 is SNEGSKA in the germline V gene (reference sequence). The CDR3 is 17 amino acids. The authors reverse transcribed roughly 0.5 to 1 ug RNA with random hexamers. The immunoSEQ assay covered 54 Vbeta and 13 Jbeta segments for CDR3. TCRdb independently ran MiXCR on the immunoSEQ multiplex PCR reads; one entry per CDR3 protein. The sample has about 400,000 distinct CDR3 sequences, roughly 85% seen once. The J gene is TRBJ1-5, the V gene TRBV20-1; D unresolved. The TCR sequence derives from a human donor with multiple sclerosis. The sample taken for sequencing was CD8+ T cells from PBMCs. CDR3 sequence: CSARDSDASNSNQPQHF. In DNA form, the CDR3 reads TGCAGTGCTAGAGACTCCGACGCTTCAAATAGCAATCAGCCCCAGCATTTT.